Each of the 14 T cell receptor beta chains below was sequenced from the same sample in a study of vaccination and CD4 T cells after COVID-19. With the Oncomine TCR Beta short-read assay, DNA from cultured CD4+ T cells was sequenced. One entry per CDR3 protein results from TCRdb running MiXCR on the PCR reads. Among nearly 20,000 distinct CDR3 sequences listed, over 60% were seen once. No antigen has been identified for these receptors. Treatment here: roughly ten-day PBMC culture with coronavirus spike peptide pools or control peptides (ViraFEST assay). The sequenced sample was CD4+ T cells from blood, cultured in vitro, obtained after SARS-CoV-2 vaccination. Receptor source: a human donor who received a COVID-19 vaccine.

This chain joins TRBV7-9 and TRBJ2-5, with 10 bases aligning to TRBD2. The CDR3 is 15 residues long. Germline V gene data show CDR1 as SEHNR and CDR2 as FQNEAQ (reference sequence). J gave up 7 bases and V 5 bases, and 10 bases lay outside the gene matches. The CDR3 loop is CASSPPAGGPGTQYF. The CDR3 DNA sequence: TGTGCCAGCAGCCCTCCAGCGGGGGGGCCGGGGACCCAGTACTTC.

The chain recombines TRBV7-8 with TRBJ1-5; D ambiguous. CDR3 length: 11 residues. The germline CDR1 and CDR2 sequences are SGHVS and FQNEAQ. Trimming pared 6 bases from V and 7 bases from J, leaving 7 bases between. CDR3 nucleotides: TGTGCCAGCAGGGCGGAACAGCCCCAGCATTTT. This sequence encodes CASRAEQPQHF.

V and J are TRBV6-5 and TRBJ1-2, with no clear D. Germline V gene data show CDR1 as MNHEY and CDR2 as SVGAGI. The CDR3 is 16 residues long. Between the trimmed V and J ends, which lost 4 bases and 0 bases, there was a span of 15 bases. CDR3 bases: TGTGCCAGCAGTTCCACCCTCGTCGGCGCTAACTATGGCTACACCTTC. The encoded protein is CASSSTLVGANYGYTF.

This clonotype was observed a handful of times. The chain couples TRBV15 to TRBJ2-3; D gene unclear. CDR3 length: 13 amino acids. Trimming cost V 6 bases and J 6 bases, with 13 bases left between them. Germline CDR1 is LNHNV and CDR2 is YYDKDF (reference sequence). The DNA for the CDR3 is TGTGCCACCAGACCACCTAGGGTGGATACGCAGTATTTT. Translating it yields CATRPPRVDTQYF.

The chain links TRBV7-9 to TRBJ1-6; tentative D call: TRBD1 (6 bases). This CDR3 has 14 amino acids. Germline loops: CDR1 SEHNR, CDR2 FQNEAQ (reference sequence). V was shortened by 3 bases and J by 8 bases, with 11 bases between the two germline ends. The CDR3 region is CASSFGGVYSPLHF. The CDR3 coding sequence is TGTGCCAGCAGCTTCGGGGGCGTTTATTCACCCCTCCACTTT.

The CDR3 reads CASSSGSRSYNSPLHF. In DNA form, the CDR3 reads TGTGCCAGTAGTTCAGGCTCGCGAAGCTATAATTCACCCCTCCACTTT. This rearrangement joins TRBV19 to TRBJ1-6, with unresolved D. The CDR3 runs to 16 residues. Germline CDR1 and CDR2: LNHDA and SQIVND (reference sequence). Trimming took 5 bases from V and 3 from J, leaving 14 bases between them.

The chain links TRBV12-3 or TRBV12-4 to TRBJ2-2; no definite D call. This CDR3 contains 12 residues. Trimming pared 3 bases from V and 6 bases from J, leaving 5 bases between. The CDR3 DNA is TGTGCCAGCAGTTTTCACTCCGGGGAGCTGTTTTTT. This encodes CASSFHSGELFF.

V usage is TRBV6-1 and J usage is TRBJ2-7; D is possibly TRBD1 (6 bases). CDR1 is MNHNS and CDR2 is SASEGT in the germline V gene. The V and J ends lost 8 bases and 3 bases respectively, with 17 bases between them. The CDR3 has 14 residues. In DNA form, the CDR3 reads TGTGCCAGCTCTCATGACGGACAGAGCTACGAGCAGTACTTC. It codes for CASSHDGQSYEQYF.

The sample holds a few counts of this clonotype. The chain links TRBV19 to TRBJ1-2, with D possibly TRBD1 on 5 matching bases. CDR1 LNHDA and CDR2 SQIVND come from the germline V gene (reference sequence). The CDR3 totals 14 residues. The V end was cut by 7 bases, the J end by 0 bases, with 12 bases between. Here the CDR3 reads CASKLGAANYGYTF. The CDR3 bases are TGTGCCAGTAAATTAGGGGCAGCTAACTATGGCTACACCTTC.

On this clonotype: One junction end disagrees with the germline gene, perhaps due to a read error. The chain is built from TRBV12-3 or TRBV12-4 and TRBJ2-3; D possibly corresponds to TRBD2 (7 bases). The CDR3 has 15 amino acids. CDR3 residues: CASILGGGNTDTQYF. CDR3 coding DNA: TGTGCCAGCATTTTAGGGGGGGGGAACACAGATACGCAGTATTTT.

A few counts support this clonotype. The chain joins TRBV29-1 to TRBJ2-5, with TRBD1 identical over 7 bases. The CDR3 has 13 amino acids. The V gene's germline CDR1 is SQVTM and CDR2 ANQGSEA. Trimming at V came to 2 bases and at J to 5 bases, leaving 5 bases not matched to a gene. CDR3 in DNA: TGCAGCGTTGAATCAGGGGGAGAGGAGACCCAGTACTTC. Translated, it gives CSVESGGEETQYF.

This clonotype was recorded once. V gene TRBV27 combines with J gene TRBJ1-5, with D maybe TRBD1 (5 bases). Germline CDR1 and CDR2: MNHEY and SMNVEV (reference sequence). The CDR3 has 15 residues. The ends were cut back, 2 bases at V and 3 bases at J, with 11 bases in the middle. In DNA, the CDR3 is TGTGCCAGCAGTTTACCCGACAGAGACAATCAGCCCCAGCATTTT. It codes for CASSLPDRDNQPQHF.

The rearrangement links TRBV20-1 to TRBJ2-5; D remains unclear. The CDR3 contains 10 residues. V lost 0 bases and J 6 bases, leaving 2 bases between the germline ends. Germline CDR1 is DFQATT and CDR2 is SNEGSKA (reference sequence). In DNA, the CDR3 is TGCAGTGCTAGAGATAAGACCCAGTACTTC. Its protein is CSARDKTQYF.

The J gene is TRBJ1-3, the V gene TRBV30, with D possibly matching TRBD1 (5 bases). V shed 2 bases and J shed 0 bases, with 11 bases lying between them. The length of the CDR3 is 15 residues. Germline CDR1 reads GTSNPN; CDR2 reads SVGIG (reference sequence). CDR3 DNA sequence: TGTGCCTGGAGTTCCTTGGGGGGCTCTGGAAACACCATATATTTT. Encoded protein: CAWSSLGGSGNTIYF.